This passage covers 29 T cell receptor beta chains from one sample sequenced in a study of identical twins. TCRdb processed the 5' RACE reads anew with MiXCR; each CDR3 protein has one entry. This table has approximately 530,000 distinct CDR3 sequences, under 25% appearing once. These same data were also listed under a study on yellow fever vaccine responses in identical twins.

Sequencing was performed on CD4+ T cells sorted from blood. Receptors originate from a woman aged 18-29 years in good health.

This clonotype was seen once. The chain carries TRBV20-1 and TRBJ2-1; 9 bases are a match to TRBD1. This CDR3 spans 14 amino acids. Germline assignment: CDR1 DFQATT and CDR2 SNEGSKA (reference sequence). The junction had 11 bases not matched to a gene; V was cut back by 6 bases and J by 8 bases. The CDR3 coding sequence is TGCAGTGCCAAACAGGGGGCGGGTGGTGATGAGCAGTTCTTC. Its translation: CSAKQGAGGDEQFF.

The genes are TRBV24-1 and TRBJ2-1; no reliable D call. The CDR3 is 19 amino acids. Deletions cut 2 bases from V and 0 bases from J, with 19 bases between. Germline values: CDR1 KGHDR, CDR2 SFDVKD. The CDR3 DNA is TGTGCCACCAGTGATTCACCAGCTTCATCCCCGAGCTCCTACAATGAGCAGTTCTTC. Residues: CATSDSPASSPSSYNEQFF.

This clonotype came up a few times. The chain is built from TRBV24-1 and TRBJ2-3; D may be TRBD1 or TRBD2 (5 bases each). This CDR3 spans 16 amino acids. Trimming cost V 1 base and J 0 bases, with 10 bases left between them. Germline lookup yields CDR1 KGHDR and CDR2 SFDVKD. The CDR3 DNA is TGTGCCACCAGTGATTTTGAACGGGACAGCACAGATACGCAGTATTTT. This encodes CATSDFERDSTDTQYF.

This clonotype was detected only a few times. The V call is TRBV5-5, the J call TRBJ2-7, with TRBD2 matching 8 bases. V lost 4 bases, J lost 1 base, and 7 bases stayed unmatched. The CDR3 totals 15 residues. Germline V CDR1 and CDR2: SGHKS, YYEKEE (reference sequence). This CDR3 reads CASSRSGLVSYEQYF. CDR3 DNA sequence: TGTGCCAGCAGCCGATCGGGACTAGTTTCCTACGAGCAGTACTTC.

This clonotype was found once. The chain joins TRBV24-1 to TRBJ2-1; the D call may be TRBD1 or TRBD2 (6 bases each). Germline V gives CDR1 KGHDR, CDR2 SFDVKD. The length of the CDR3 is 15 residues. Trimming cost V 4 bases and J 5 bases, with 14 bases left between them. The CDR3 here is CATSEPTRGDNEQFF. In nucleotides, the CDR3 is TGTGCCACCAGTGAACCGACTAGGGGGGACAATGAGCAGTTCTTC.

The rearrangement links TRBV7-9 to TRBJ2-3; TRBD1 aligns across 7 bases. The CDR3 totals 14 residues. With V trimmed by 5 bases and J by 3 bases, 5 bases remained unmatched. Germline values: CDR1 SEHNR, CDR2 FQNEAQ (reference sequence). In nucleotides, the CDR3 is TGTGCCAGCAGCCGGGGACAGCCTACAGATACGCAGTATTTT. This sequence encodes CASSRGQPTDTQYF.

This clonotype was seen a handful of times. CDR3 nucleotides: TGTGCCAGCAGCAGATCTAGCGTAAACACCGGGGAGCTGTTTTTT. Translated, it gives CASSRSSVNTGELFF. The chain links TRBV7-9 to TRBJ2-2, with a weak D call TRBD2 (6 bases). Germline V gene data show CDR1 as SEHNR and CDR2 as FQNEAQ (reference sequence). The ends were cut back, 5 bases at V and 2 bases at J, with 12 bases in the middle. This CDR3 is built from 15 residues.

The chain is built from TRBV20-1 and TRBJ2-7; 7 bases match TRBD2. The V gene end was trimmed by 6 bases and the J gene end by 4 bases; junction bases not matched to a gene: 15. The CDR3 consists of 15 residues. The germline CDR1 and CDR2 sequences are DFQATT and SNEGSKA (reference sequence). In DNA, the CDR3 is TGCAGTGCAAAACCCCCGGGACGAGCGGGATACGAGCAGTACTTC. It translates to CSAKPPGRAGYEQYF.

V usage is TRBV7-9 and J usage is TRBJ2-1, with TRBD2 as a possible D gene (5 bases). In germline, CDR1 is SEHNR, CDR2 FQNEAQ (reference sequence). With 5 bases removed from V and 8 bases from J, the gap between germline ends came to 16 bases. CDR3 length equals 14 residues. CDR3 nucleotide sequence: TGTGCCAGCAGCCCGGAGGTGGCTCGGGATGAGCAGTTCTTC. Translating it yields CASSPEVARDEQFF.

The sample holds a few counts of this clonotype. The rearrangement uses TRBV5-1 and TRBJ2-1, with 12 bases that match TRBD2. Germline trimming cut 0 bases from V and 8 bases from J; bases unmatched to any gene: 9. The CDR3 has 17 amino acids. Germline CDR1 is SGHRS and CDR2 is YFSETQ. DNA for the CDR3: TGCGCCAGCAGCTTGGCCCCCCGGACTAGCGGGACATATGAGCAGTTCTTC. Translating it yields CASSLAPRTSGTYEQFF. Full variable domain (missing parts from reference TRBV5-1 and TRBJ2-1): KAGVTQTPRYLIKTRGQQVTLSCSPISGHRSVSWYQQTPGQGLQFLFEYFSETQRNKGNFPGRFSGRQFSNSRSEMNVSTLELGDSALYLCASSLAPRTSGTYEQFFGPGTRLTVL.

The V call is TRBV4-1, the J call TRBJ2-7; D may correspond to TRBD1 or TRBD2 (5 bases each). From germline, CDR1 is MGHRA and CDR2 YSYEKL. V lost 4 bases and J 2 bases, leaving 15 bases between the germline ends. The CDR3 totals 15 residues. Here the CDR3 DNA reads TGCGCCAGCAGCCGTCACTGGGGGACCGCCTACGAGCAGTACTTC. Translation gives CASSRHWGTAYEQYF.

J is TRBJ2-4 and V is TRBV4-2; 8 nucleotides align to TRBD2. V lost 3 bases to trimming and J lost 0 bases; unmatched junction nucleotides: 4. Germline V gives CDR1 LGHNA, CDR2 YNFKEQ. The CDR3 is 16 residues long. The CDR3: CASSHGGDLAKNIQYF. The CDR3 DNA is TGTGCCAGCAGCCACGGGGGGGACCTAGCCAAAAACATTCAGTACTTC.

The sample holds a few counts of this clonotype. The V and J genes are TRBV3-1 and TRBJ1-2; perhaps TRBD1 as D (5 bases). Germline CDR1 is LGHDT and CDR2 is YNNKEL (reference sequence). V was shortened by 5 bases and J by 7 bases, with 17 bases between the two germline ends. The CDR3 totals 14 residues. This CDR3 is CASSVYSRESGYTF. DNA of the CDR3: TGTGCCAGCAGCGTTTACAGCAGGGAGTCTGGCTACACCTTC.

The chain carries TRBV24-1 and TRBJ2-1; possibly TRBD2 for D (5 bases). CDR1 and CDR2 from the germline V gene are KGHDR and SFDVKD. Trimming left V 6 bases short and J 6 bases short, with 14 bases between. The CDR3 covers 14 residues. The CDR3 loop is CATSPRTGSNEQFF. The CDR3, as DNA: TGTGCCACCAGTCCCCGGACTGGCAGCAATGAGCAGTTCTTC.

V is TRBV7-6 and J is TRBJ2-2, with 7 positions matching TRBD2. Germline V gives CDR1 SGHVS, CDR2 FNYEAQ. V lost 4 bases, J lost 6 bases, and 5 bases stayed unmatched. CDR3 length: 14 amino acids. The CDR3 reads CASSSLAGAGELFF. In DNA, the CDR3 is TGTGCCAGCAGCTCCTTAGCGGGCGCCGGGGAGCTGTTTTTT.

This chain uses TRBV20-1 with TRBJ2-2; tentative D call: TRBD2 (5 bases). Germline V gives CDR1 DFQATT, CDR2 SNEGSKA (reference sequence). V lost 1 base and J 3 bases, leaving 9 bases between the germline ends. The CDR3 contains 14 residues. CDR3 in DNA: TGCAGTGCTAGAGGAGGGTCATACACCGGGGAGCTGTTTTTT. Its protein is CSARGGSYTGELFF.

This chain links TRBV5-1 with TRBJ2-2; D possibly corresponds to TRBD1 (5 bases). The V gene's germline CDR1 is SGHRS and CDR2 YFSETQ. This CDR3 is built from 14 residues. V lost 3 bases, J lost 6 bases, and 12 bases lay in between. The CDR3 here is CASSSGRVSGELFF. DNA of the CDR3: TGCGCCAGCAGCTCGGGCAGGGTTTCCGGGGAGCTGTTTTTT.

This chain joins TRBV3-1 and TRBJ2-3, with D perhaps TRBD2 (6 bases). Trimming stripped 2 bases from V and 8 bases from J, with 11 bases between. The germline CDR1 and CDR2 sequences are LGHDT and YNNKEL (reference sequence). CDR3 length equals 13 residues. CDR3 in amino acids: CASSQNLEGTQYF. CDR3 nucleotides: TGTGCCAGCAGCCAAAACTTGGAGGGTACGCAGTATTTT.

This clonotype has a handful of counts. The gene calls are TRBV20-1 and TRBJ2-5, with a tentative D call TRBD2 (6 bases). The CDR3 runs to 14 residues. The V end lost 3 bases, the J end lost 5 bases, and 16 bases lay between the germline ends. The germline V gene encodes CDR1 DFQATT and CDR2 SNEGSKA (reference sequence). CDR3 residues: CSASTGRGRETQYF. DNA of the CDR3: TGCAGTGCTAGTACCGGGAGAGGCCGTGAGACCCAGTACTTC.

Only a few counts were recorded for this clonotype. This chain links TRBV15 with TRBJ2-3; 9 positions match TRBD2. CDR1 and CDR2 from the germline V gene are LNHNV and YYDKDF (reference sequence). The CDR3 spans 15 residues. V was pared by 5 bases and J by 4 bases, with 7 bases of the junction left unmatched. CDR3 amino acids: CATSLRAGGPDTQYF. The CDR3 DNA sequence: TGTGCCACCAGCCTCAGAGCGGGAGGCCCAGATACGCAGTATTTT.

The J gene is TRBJ2-1, the V gene TRBV6-4; 11 bases are shared with TRBD2. Trimming took 5 bases from V and 7 from J; bases not matched to a gene: 4. The CDR3 totals 14 residues. Germline lookup yields CDR1 MRHNA and CDR2 SNTAGT. The CDR3 here is CASSQTSGSNEQFF. The DNA for the CDR3 is TGTGCCAGCAGTCAAACTAGCGGGAGTAATGAGCAGTTCTTC.

The J gene is TRBJ2-1, the V gene TRBV19; perhaps TRBD1 as D (5 bases). Trimming shortened V by 0 bases and J by 9 bases, and 12 bases separated the two germline ends. CDR1 is LNHDA and CDR2 is SQIVND in the germline V gene (reference sequence). The CDR3 length is 14 residues. The CDR3 loop is CASSIESGLGEQFF. CDR3 in DNA: TGTGCCAGTAGTATAGAGTCAGGGCTTGGTGAGCAGTTCTTC.

This clonotype was recorded many times. The CDR3 is CASSLGGFRNQPQHF. The CDR3 region has the DNA TGTGCCAGCAGCTTGGGGGGGTTTAGGAATCAGCCCCAGCATTTT. This chain joins TRBV5-6 and TRBJ1-5; D perhaps matches TRBD1 (5 bases). Per germline, CDR1 SGHDT and CDR2 YYEEEE. The CDR3 contains 15 residues. Trimming removed 0 bases at V and 4 bases at J, with 11 bases between. The entire variable domain, with the rest obtained from reference TRBV5-6 and TRBJ1-5, is as follows: DAGVTQSPTHLIKTRGQQVTLRCSPKSGHDTVSWYQQALGQGPQFIFQYYEEEERQRGNFPDRFSGHQFPNYSSELNVNALLLGDSALYLCASSLGGFRNQPQHFGDGTRLSIL.

The V call is TRBV5-5, the J call TRBJ1-2, with 8 positions matching TRBD1. The CDR3 is 18 residues long. CDR1 is SGHKS, CDR2 YYEKEE, per germline (reference sequence). The junction had 14 bases not matched to a gene; V was cut back by 0 bases and J by 4 bases. DNA of the CDR3: TGTGCCAGCAGCTTGGCCAGGGGGCCGGTTGCCAGTGGCTATGGCTACACCTTC. Its protein is CASSLARGPVASGYGYTF.

A single count supports this clonotype. This chain joins TRBV2 and TRBJ2-1; 10 nucleotides agree with TRBD1. CDR3 length: 15 residues. The germline CDR1 and CDR2 sequences are SNHLY and FYNNEI. The ends lost 6 bases at V and 0 bases at J; junction bases unmatched: 2. The CDR3 is CASRGQGSSYNEQFF. CDR3 in DNA: TGTGCCAGCAGGGGACAGGGGAGCTCCTACAATGAGCAGTTCTTC.

This clonotype has just a few counts. This sequence joins TRBV20-1 and TRBJ2-2; 10 bases match TRBD1. V was clipped by 7 bases and J by 4 bases; unmatched bases: 6. The CDR3 sequence is 14 residues long. Germline CDR1 reads DFQATT; CDR2 reads SNEGSKA (reference sequence). This CDR3 is CSVKRTGGTGELFF. DNA of the CDR3: TGCAGTGTGAAAAGGACAGGGGGCACCGGGGAGCTGTTTTTT.

This clonotype was seen only a few times. The genes are TRBV12-3 or TRBV12-4 and TRBJ2-6; unclear D gene. This CDR3 comprises 14 residues. Trimming took off 1 base at V and 3 bases at J, with 4 bases between the two ends. The CDR3 bases are TGTGCCAGCAGTTTAGGGCGTGGGGCCAACGTCCTGACTTTC. The encoded protein is CASSLGRGANVLTF.

This clonotype was counted a few times. The gene calls are TRBV10-2 and TRBJ2-5; 8 bases align to TRBD2. Germline V CDR1 and CDR2: WSHSY, SAAADI. The CDR3 extends over 14 amino acids. With V trimmed by 3 bases and J by 5 bases, 5 bases remained unmatched. CDR3 sequence: CASSEAGRGETQYF. The CDR3 DNA is TGCGCCAGCAGTGAAGCCGGGAGGGGCGAGACCCAGTACTTC.

V and J are TRBV20-1 and TRBJ2-1, with 8 positions matching TRBD2. CDR1 is DFQATT and CDR2 is SNEGSKA in the germline V gene (reference sequence). The CDR3 covers 16 residues. Unmatched junction bases numbered 14, after V lost 4 bases and J lost 6 bases. CDR3 nucleotides: TGCAGTGCTACTACCAAACCGGGACTAGTTTTCAATGAGCAGTTCTTC. Translated: CSATTKPGLVFNEQFF.